This T cell receptor (beta chain) was found in a study of T cells in women clearing cervical HPV infection. Study information: Donors had HPV16-related CIN3 or worse; 2 had invasive cancer. The study, taken as a whole, reports: Each sample's T-cell count was unknown, possibly confounding richness. Cases carried less TRBV6-7 than controls: 0.11% versus 0.16%.

There are 16 residues in the CDR3. Germline CDR1 reads SGHRS; CDR2 reads YFSETQ. Profiling relied on immunoSEQ multiplex PCR, and the TCRdb table lists in-frame clones only, not all of them. The record lists about 20,000 clones, of which the ten most abundant hold roughly 4.7%. On this clone: Its antigen is unidentified. The read ends 3 residues shy of where the CDR3 ends; the end is completed using the germline J gene.

The specimen was blood buffy coat. This clonotype was obtained from a woman between 18 and 70 years old with a cervical HPV16 infection that either progressed to CIN3+ or cleared (not recorded which). The chain carries TRBV5-1 and TRBJ1-1; a possible D gene is TRBD1 (6 bases). The covered CDR3 bases are TGCGCCAGCAGCTTGATGGCAGGGGCTGAAGTTTTGGGA. Translated: CASSLMAGAEVLG. The whole CDR3 is CASSLMAGAEVLGAFF.